What follows are 30 T cell receptor beta chains derived from one specimen sequenced in a study of CD4 and CD8 cells across lung adenocarcinoma regions. One entry per CDR3 protein, called by TCRdb with MiXCR from the PCR reads. The profile shows approximately 18,000 distinct CDR3 sequences, roughly 51% of them singletons. Sequenced input: CD8+ T cells from the center of a lung tumor. The source is a female donor with lung adenocarcinoma. The CD4 and CD8 labels of this study may be unreliable.

J is TRBJ2-2 and V is TRBV10-1, with no clear D. The CDR3 loop spans 15 amino acids. V dropped 3 bases and J dropped 4 bases, with 12 bases sitting between them. Germline values: CDR1 WNHNN, CDR2 SYGVQD (reference sequence). CDR3 bases: TGCGCCAGCAGTGACTGGTCCATAGGCACCGGGGAGCTGTTTTTT. It translates to CASSDWSIGTGELFF.

This clonotype appeared a few times. The rearrangement uses TRBV6-2 or TRBV6-3 and TRBJ1-1, with 10 bases fitting TRBD1. Per the germline V gene, CDR1 is MNHEY and CDR2 is SVGEGT. J lost 1 base, V lost 6 bases, and 5 bases had no gene match. This CDR3 comprises 15 residues. This CDR3 is CASRGTGESNTEAFF. CDR3 in DNA: TGTGCCAGCAGGGGGACAGGGGAATCGAACACTGAAGCTTTCTTT.

Worth noting for this clonotype: One junction end disagrees with the germline gene, perhaps due to a read error. CDR3 in DNA: TGTCCGTGCCGTGACGGGAAGCTGAGAGCCAAAGACATTCAGTACTTC. This gives the protein CPCRDGKLRAKDIQYF. The chain uses TRBV10-3 and TRBJ2-4; TRBD2 might be the D (5 bases). The CDR3 length is 16 residues. Looked up from germline, CDR1 is ENHRY and CDR2 is SYGVKD.

This sequence joins TRBV4-1 and TRBJ2-1; tentatively, D is TRBD1 or TRBD2 (5 bases each). Germline V gene sequence: CDR1 MGHRA, CDR2 YSYEKL. The CDR3 covers 11 residues. V gave up 2 bases and J gave up 11 bases, with 7 bases separating them. CDR3: CASSQQGQQFF. CDR3 coding DNA: TGCGCCAGCAGCCAACAGGGACAGCAGTTCTTC.

This clonotype was detected ten times or more. The CDR3 nucleotides are TGCGCCAGCAGACCGCCGGGACTAGCGGGGACGTACCAAGAGACCCAGTACTTC. Protein product: CASRPPGLAGTYQETQYF. V and J are TRBV10-2 and TRBJ2-5, with TRBD2 matching over 13 bases. The CDR3 runs 18 residues. CDR1 is WSHSY and CDR2 is SAAADI in the germline V gene. With V trimmed by 6 bases and J by 0 bases, 10 bases remained unmatched.

This clonotype appeared many times. The V gene is TRBV11-2, the J gene TRBJ2-3; no clear D. V lost 1 base and J 1 base, leaving 18 bases between the germline ends. The germline V gene encodes CDR1 SGHAT and CDR2 FQNNGV. CDR3 length: 18 residues. CDR3 sequence (DNA): TGTGCCAGCAGCTTAGGTTGGGGTGGTGGCGGTCGCACAGATACGCAGTATTTT. As protein: CASSLGWGGGGRTDTQYF. Using reference TRBV11-2 and TRBJ2-3 for the parts outside the CDR3, the full variable domain is EAGVAQSPRYKIIEKRQSVAFWCNPISGHATLYWYQQILGQGPKLLIQFQNNGVVDDSQLPKDRFSAERLKGVDSTLKIQPAKLEDSAVYLCASSLGWGGGGRTDTQYFGPGTRLTVL.

This clonotype was detected many times. The chain has TRBV6-2 or TRBV6-3 and TRBJ2-1; 9 nucleotides agree with TRBD1. Germline values: CDR1 MNHEY, CDR2 SVGEGT. This CDR3 region has 14 residues. The V and J ends lost 5 bases and 7 bases, in that order; junction bases with no gene match: 6. CDR3 DNA sequence: TGTGCCAGCAGTAAAGGGACAGGGAAGAATGAGCAGTTCTTC. Translation gives CASSKGTGKNEQFF.

Concerning this clonotype: Its ends do not fully match the called genes, so a read error is possible. The chain links TRBV6-1 to TRBJ2-4; 7 bases are a match to TRBD2. This CDR3 is 15 amino acids long. Germline CDR1 is MNHNS and CDR2 is SASEGT. The CDR3 nucleotides read TGTGGCAGCAGGGAGGGGCTGGGAGCCAAAAACACGCAGTACTTC. The encoded protein is CGSREGLGAKNTQYF.

This rearrangement joins TRBV10-3 to TRBJ2-1, with 7 bases matching TRBD1. The CDR3 extends over 15 amino acids. Germline loops: CDR1 ENHRY, CDR2 SYGVKD. V lost 8 bases to trimming and J lost 8 bases; unmatched junction nucleotides: 15. The CDR3 bases are TGTGCCATCGGTCCCGGACAGGAGAAAGGCGATGAGCAGTTCTTC. Residues: CAIGPGQEKGDEQFF.

V and J are TRBV6-4 and TRBJ2-5; D perhaps matches TRBD1 (6 bases). The V gene's germline CDR1 is MRHNA and CDR2 SNTAGT. V was cut by 2 bases and J by 0 bases, with 13 bases left in between. The CDR3 contains 16 residues. The CDR3 DNA is TGTGCCAGCAGTGACCCGGACGGACAGAACCAAGAGACCCAGTACTTC. Protein: CASSDPDGQNQETQYF.

The J gene is TRBJ2-1, the V gene TRBV27, with 13 positions matching TRBD2. This CDR3 region has 15 residues. Unmatched junction bases numbered 2, after V lost 4 bases and J lost 5 bases. Germline CDR1 and CDR2: MNHEY and SMNVEV (reference sequence). CDR3: CASSSGTSGNNEQFF. CDR3 DNA sequence: TGTGCCAGCAGTTCGGGGACTAGCGGGAACAATGAGCAGTTCTTC.

The rearrangement links TRBV25-1 to TRBJ2-3, with D perhaps TRBD1 (6 bases). The DNA end lines up better with TRBJ2-7; the J call may be wrong. CDR3 length equals 15 residues. Per germline, CDR1 MGHDK and CDR2 SYGVNS. In DNA, the CDR3 is TGTGCCAGCAGTGAGCAGGGGCAAGGGTTCAATGAGCAGTACTTC. Its protein is CASSEQGQGFNEQYF.

This clonotype has ten or more counts. V and J are TRBV27 and TRBJ2-3; D may be TRBD2 (6 bases). CDR1 is MNHEY and CDR2 is SMNVEV in the germline V gene (reference sequence). CDR3 length: 16 residues. Trimming took 1 base from V and 2 from J, leaving 13 bases between them. Written as DNA, the CDR3 is TGTGCCAGCAGTTTATGGCGGGGCGGGAACACAGATACGCAGTATTTT. It translates to CASSLWRGGNTDTQYF.

The sample holds a few counts of this clonotype. The chain combines TRBV3-1 with TRBJ2-5, with 7 bases that match TRBD1. This CDR3 is 14 amino acids long. Germline values: CDR1 LGHDT, CDR2 YNNKEL (reference sequence). Losses at the gene ends were 4 bases for V and 4 bases for J; bases not matched to a gene: 6. The CDR3 spells CASSPYRGLETQYF. In nucleotides, the CDR3 is TGTGCCAGCAGCCCCTACAGGGGTCTAGAGACCCAGTACTTC.

This clonotype has at least ten counts. The chain joins TRBV27 to TRBJ2-1, with 8 bases lining up with TRBD2. Losses at the gene ends were 3 bases for V and 3 bases for J; bases not matched to a gene: 7. The CDR3 length is 16 residues. Looked up from germline, CDR1 is MNHEY and CDR2 is SMNVEV (reference sequence). CDR3 DNA: TGTGCCAGCAGTTTTGTCGGGAGGGGTAACTACAATGAGCAGTTCTTC. It encodes CASSFVGRGNYNEQFF.

V is TRBV27 and J is TRBJ1-1; D remains ambiguous. The CDR3 runs 14 residues. CDR1 MNHEY and CDR2 SMNVEV come from the germline V gene (reference sequence). With 3 bases removed from V and 3 bases from J, the gap between germline ends came to 11 bases. Here the CDR3 reads CASSFTVTYTEAFF. The CDR3 DNA follows: TGTGCCAGCAGTTTCACTGTTACCTACACTGAAGCTTTCTTT.

The chain uses TRBV6-1 and TRBJ2-1; 11 nucleotides agree with TRBD2. The trim removed 8 bases at V and 0 bases at J, leaving 3 bases unmatched. The germline CDR1 and CDR2 sequences are MNHNS and SASEGT. CDR3 length: 15 residues. CDR3 DNA sequence: TGTGCCAGCGGGACTAGCGGTCGCTCCTACAATGAGCAGTTCTTC. This encodes CASGTSGRSYNEQFF.

Only a few counts were recorded for this clonotype. The chain uses TRBV7-2 and TRBJ2-7; D unresolved. The germline CDR1 and CDR2 sequences are SGHTA and FQGNSA. Trimming took 4 bases from V and 3 from J, leaving 13 bases between them. The CDR3 covers 14 residues. In nucleotides, the CDR3 is TGTGCCAGCAGCTCCTTACGGGTAGACTACGAGCAGTACTTC. This sequence encodes CASSSLRVDYEQYF.

V and J are TRBV6-1 and TRBJ2-1, with unresolved D. The assigned J gene may be wrong: the sequence end matches TRBJ2-7 better. The CDR3 runs to 11 residues. CDR1 MNHNS and CDR2 SASEGT come from the germline V gene. CDR3 residues: CASTLLYEQYF. As DNA, the CDR3 is TGTGCCAGCACCCTCTTATACGAGCAGTACTTC.

The table lists this clonotype with a few counts. It may be a read error: a sequence one base away is much more abundant. This rearrangement joins TRBV10-3 to TRBJ2-5; a possible D gene is TRBD2 (5 bases). V was cut by 0 bases and J by 11 bases, with 16 bases left in between. The CDR3 covers 14 residues. Germline-derived CDR1 and CDR2 are ENHRY and SYGVKD. This CDR3 reads CAISESPAGNEQYF. The CDR3 coding sequence is TGTGCCATCAGTGAGTCCCCAGCCGGGAATGAGCAGTACTTC.

DNA of the CDR3: TGTGCCAGCAGTATATACAGGGAAGGCTACACCTTC. Residues: CASSIYREGYTF. The chain joins TRBV12-3 or TRBV12-4 to TRBJ1-2; D might be TRBD1 (6 bases). The CDR3 is 12 residues long. With 5 bases removed from V and 8 bases from J, the gap between germline ends came to 12 bases.

This clonotype was seen more than once but under ten times. The rearrangement uses TRBV7-2 and TRBJ2-3, with TRBD2 identical over 13 bases. Trimming removed 5 bases from V and 5 bases from J; junction bases left unmatched: 7. In germline, CDR1 is SGHTA, CDR2 FQGNSA. The CDR3 sequence is 16 residues long. This CDR3 reads CASSRTSGGAEDTQYF. CDR3 in DNA: TGTGCCAGCAGCAGAACTAGCGGGGGGGCCGAAGATACGCAGTATTTT. Based on the CDR3 plus reference TRBV7-2 and TRBJ2-3, the full variable domain is GAGVSQSPSNKVTEKGKDVELRCDPISGHTALYWYRQSLGQGLEFLIYFQGNSAPDKSGLPSDRFSAERTGGSVSTLTIQRTQQEDSAVYLCASSRTSGGAEDTQYFGPGTRLTVL.

This clonotype was counted only a few times. The chain couples TRBV30 to TRBJ2-1, with D tentatively TRBD2 (6 bases). The J call may be wrong; the DNA end is better matched by TRBJ2-7. CDR1 GTSNPN and CDR2 SVGIG come from the germline V gene (reference sequence). CDR3 length: 14 amino acids. CDR3 loop: CAWSAGSLSYEQYF. In DNA, the CDR3 is TGTGCCTGGAGTGCCGGGAGCCTCTCCTACGAGCAGTACTTC.

This CDR3 is CASTSWRESGKNTQYF. As DNA, the CDR3 is TGTGCCAGCACCTCTTGGCGGGAAAGTGGCAAAAACACGCAGTACTTC. The chain couples TRBV27 to TRBJ2-4; possible D gene TRBD2, 6 bases. V was cut by 7 bases and J by 13 bases, with 29 bases left in between. In germline, CDR1 is MNHEY, CDR2 SMNVEV (reference sequence). This CDR3 is 16 amino acids long.

This clonotype was detected only a few times. A junction end diverges from the germline sequence, so it may reflect a read error. The rearrangement uses TRBV11-2 and TRBJ2-5; the D call may be TRBD1 or TRBD2 (6 bases each). The CDR3 loop spans 15 amino acids. Germline-derived CDR1 and CDR2 are SGHAT and FQNNGV. CDR3: CAAGLGGRDQETQYF. CDR3 DNA: TGTGCCGCCGGGTTGGGGGGCCGGGACCAAGAGACGCAGTACTTC. Complete variable domain (other parts from reference TRBV11-2 and TRBJ2-5): EAGVAQSPRYKIIEKRQSVAFWCNPISGHATLYWYQQILGQGPKLLIQFQNNGVVDDSQLPKDRFSAERLKGVDSTLKIQPAKLEDSAVYLCAAGLGGRDQETQYFGPGTRLLVL.

Comment on this clonotype: The junction shows a germline mismatch at one end, possibly a read error. The chain has TRBV6-5 and TRBJ2-3; a weak D match, TRBD2 (6 bases). The CDR3 sequence is 18 residues long. The V gene's germline CDR1 is MNHEY and CDR2 SVGAGI. The CDR3 DNA follows: TGTGCCAGCAGTTACGCGGTCTCCGGGAGAACTGGCACAGATACGCAGTACTTT. Translated: CASSYAVSGRTGTDTQYF.

This chain uses TRBV10-3 with TRBJ2-1, with 7 nucleotides matching TRBD2. The germline CDR1 and CDR2 sequences are ENHRY and SYGVKD. The CDR3 is 14 amino acids. V gave up 10 bases and J gave up 6 bases; unmatched junction bases: 12. CDR3 region: CATAGVRGINEQFF. The DNA of the CDR3 is TGTGCCACCGCGGGGGTGCGGGGGATCAATGAGCAGTTCTTC.

The rearrangement uses TRBV7-8 and TRBJ2-5, with 9 bases aligning to TRBD2. The CDR3 contains 16 residues. V lost 5 bases to trimming and J lost 1 base; unmatched junction nucleotides: 8. Looked up from germline, CDR1 is SGHVS and CDR2 is FQNEAQ. The CDR3 loop is CASSLVRGRGQETQYF. CDR3 DNA sequence: TGTGCCAGCAGCCTTGTGCGCGGGAGGGGCCAAGAGACCCAGTACTTC.

The rearrangement joins TRBV10-1 to TRBJ2-3, with D perhaps matching TRBD1 or TRBD2 (5 bases each). This CDR3 contains 14 residues. Germline loops: CDR1 WNHNN, CDR2 SYGVQD (reference sequence). V was shortened by 9 bases and J by 10 bases, with 23 bases between the two germline ends. In DNA, the CDR3 is TGCGCCAGTTCGAGGGGTCAGGGTACCGATGCGCAGTATTTT. Protein product: CASSRGQGTDAQYF.

The sample holds a few counts of this clonotype. The V gene is TRBV6-1, the J gene TRBJ1-2; 7 bases line up with TRBD1. From germline, CDR1 is MNHNS and CDR2 SASEGT. The CDR3 has 13 amino acids. Trimming at V came to 5 bases and at J to 5 bases, leaving 5 bases not matched to a gene. The DNA for the CDR3 is TGTGCCAGCAGTCTTACAGGGGCATATGGCTACACCTTC. It translates to CASSLTGAYGYTF.